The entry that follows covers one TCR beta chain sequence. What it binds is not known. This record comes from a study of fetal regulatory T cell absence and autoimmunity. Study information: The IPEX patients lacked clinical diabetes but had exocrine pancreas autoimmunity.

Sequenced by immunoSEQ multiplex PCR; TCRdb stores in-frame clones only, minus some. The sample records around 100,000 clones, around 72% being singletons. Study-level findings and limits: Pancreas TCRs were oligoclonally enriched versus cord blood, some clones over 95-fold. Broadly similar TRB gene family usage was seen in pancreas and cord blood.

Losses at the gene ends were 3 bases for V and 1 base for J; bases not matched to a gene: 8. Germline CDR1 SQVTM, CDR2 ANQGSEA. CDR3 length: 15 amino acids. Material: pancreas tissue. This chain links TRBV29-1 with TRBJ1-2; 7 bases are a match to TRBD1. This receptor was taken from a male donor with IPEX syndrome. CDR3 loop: CSVDPRGQVNYGYTF. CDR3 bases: TGCAGCGTTGACCCTAGGGGGCAGGTTAACTATGGCTACACCTTC. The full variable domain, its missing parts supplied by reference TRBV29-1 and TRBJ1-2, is SAVISQKPSRDICQRGTSLTIQCQVDSQVTMMFWYRQQPGQSLTLIATANQGSEATYESGFVIDKFPISRPNLTFSTLTVSNMSPEDSSIYLCSVDPRGQVNYGYTFGSGTRLTVV.